These 30 T cell receptor beta chains share one sample of origin, sequenced in a study of human T cells and chemical hapten exposure. Time point given: pre-sensitization, week 0. Treatment meaning: therapeutic diphenylcyclopropenone sensitization with weekly scalp DPC. TCRdb called the RACE reads again in MiXCR, with one record for every CDR3 protein. The sample has around 60,000 distinct CDR3 sequences; about 7% are singletons. Material: whole blood, obtained in connection with sensitization to the hapten diphenylcyclopropenone (DPC). The receptors shown here come from a woman in her twenties or thirties with alopecia areata. Some clones in this sample may be carry-over from other donors' samples.

This clonotype has at least ten counts. The chain carries TRBV6-4 and TRBJ2-3; TRBD2 aligns across 8 bases. Trimming took 5 bases from V and 3 from J; bases not matched to a gene: 4. This CDR3 has 14 residues. Looked up from germline, CDR1 is MRHNA and CDR2 is SNTAGT. CDR3 coding DNA: TGTGCCAGCAGTAAAGCGGGGGAAACAGATACGCAGTATTTT. Translating gives CASSKAGETDTQYF.

This clonotype was counted many times. V gene TRBV5-1 combines with J gene TRBJ1-1; D gene ambiguous. Germline V gene data show CDR1 as SGHRS and CDR2 as YFSETQ. This CDR3 region has 13 residues. V lost 1 base to trimming and J lost 1 base, with 5 bases between them. The CDR3 spells CASSLYQNTEAFF. In nucleotides, the CDR3 is TGCGCCAGCAGCTTGTATCAGAACACTGAAGCTTTCTTT.

This clonotype has at least ten counts. The V gene is TRBV20-1, the J gene TRBJ1-1; D unclear. Trimming removed 2 bases from V and 6 bases from J, with 19 bases in between. CDR3 length equals 15 residues. The germline V gene has CDR1 DFQATT and CDR2 SNEGSKA (reference sequence). The CDR3 nucleotides read TGCAGTGCTAGAAATCAGCGTTTAAGGATATCTGAAGCTTTCTTT. Amino acids: CSARNQRLRISEAFF.

The rearrangement joins TRBV20-1 to TRBJ2-3, with 9 bases matching TRBD2. There are 17 residues in the CDR3. Unmatched junction bases numbered 14, after V lost 1 base and J lost 6 bases. The germline V gene encodes CDR1 DFQATT and CDR2 SNEGSKA (reference sequence). CDR3 sequence reads: CSARVNLGTSPRDTQYF. CDR3 sequence (DNA): TGCAGTGCTAGAGTTAATCTCGGGACTAGCCCTCGCGATACGCAGTATTTT.

The rearrangement joins TRBV6-5 to TRBJ1-1; no clear D. Germline CDR1 is MNHEY and CDR2 is SVGAGI. V dropped 5 bases and J dropped 0 bases, with 10 bases sitting between them. The CDR3 has 14 residues. The CDR3, as DNA: TGTGCCAGCAGTCCTTCGACCTTGAACACTGAAGCTTTCTTT. Translation: CASSPSTLNTEAFF.

This clonotype was detected many times. CDR3 sequence: CASSLASGGPLDTQYF. CDR3 DNA sequence: TGTGCCAGCAGCTTAGCGTCGGGGGGGCCTTTAGATACGCAGTATTTT. This chain uses TRBV7-2 with TRBJ2-3; 8 bases are a match to TRBD2. The trim removed 0 bases at V and 5 bases at J, leaving 7 bases unmatched. This CDR3 region has 16 residues. Germline V gives CDR1 SGHTA, CDR2 FQGNSA. Using reference TRBV7-2 and TRBJ2-3 for the parts outside the CDR3, the full variable domain is GAGVSQSPSNKVTEKGKDVELRCDPISGHTALYWYRQSLGQGLEFLIYFQGNSAPDKSGLPSDRFSAERTGGSVSTLTIQRTQQEDSAVYLCASSLASGGPLDTQYFGPGTRLTVL.

This clonotype was recorded many times. This chain joins TRBV5-5 and TRBJ1-4; D may be TRBD1 (5 bases). Trimming took 0 bases from V and 6 from J, leaving 15 bases between them. From germline, CDR1 is SGHKS and CDR2 YYEKEE (reference sequence). The CDR3 totals 16 residues. The CDR3 loop reads CASSLATQGFDEKLFF. The CDR3 DNA follows: TGTGCCAGCAGCTTGGCTACGCAGGGATTCGATGAAAAACTGTTTTTT. Full variable domain (rest looked up from reference TRBV5-5 and TRBJ1-4): DAGVTQSPTHLIKTRGQQVTLRCSPISGHKSVSWYQQVLGQGPQFIFQYYEKEERGRGNFPDRFSARQFPNYSSELNVNALLLGDSALYLCASSLATQGFDEKLFFGSGTQLSVL.

The sample holds a few counts of this clonotype. This chain connects TRBV5-4 to TRBJ2-7; TRBD1 matches 10 bases. Germline loops: CDR1 SGHNT, CDR2 YYREEE (reference sequence). The CDR3 runs 15 residues. V was clipped by 4 bases and J by 2 bases; unmatched bases: 6. CDR3 sequence: CASSTPGQGTYEQYF. The CDR3 DNA is TGTGCCAGCAGCACACCGGGACAGGGGACCTACGAGCAGTACTTC.

Many counts were recorded for this clonotype. This chain uses TRBV5-1 with TRBJ1-1, with 8 bases lining up with TRBD1. This CDR3 contains 18 residues. CDR1 is SGHRS, CDR2 YFSETQ, per germline. The ends lost 1 base at V and 8 bases at J; junction bases unmatched: 19. The CDR3 sequence: CASSLNGAPQGAKREAFF. In DNA form, the CDR3 reads TGCGCCAGCAGCTTGAATGGAGCCCCGCAGGGGGCGAAAAGGGAAGCTTTCTTT.

This clonotype came up many times. This chain links TRBV12-3 or TRBV12-4 with TRBJ1-1, with D perhaps matching TRBD1 (5 bases). V dropped 5 bases and J dropped 6 bases, with 13 bases sitting between them. This CDR3 has 13 residues. The CDR3 sequence is CASSQGKGAEAFF. CDR3 DNA sequence: TGTGCCAGCAGTCAGGGTAAAGGAGCTGAAGCTTTCTTT.

This clonotype was found many times. This chain uses TRBV20-1 with TRBJ1-2, with 9 bases identical to TRBD1. Germline CDR1 is DFQATT and CDR2 is SNEGSKA (reference sequence). With 4 bases clipped from V and 2 bases from J, the junction kept 5 bases outside the gene matches. The length of the CDR3 is 14 residues. The CDR3 nucleotides read TGCAGTGCTACCACAGGGGGCAAGAACTATGGCTACACCTTC. The encoded protein is CSATTGGKNYGYTF.

This clonotype came up many times. The CDR3 region is CAWTRTGPPGAYEQYF. The CDR3 nucleotides are TGTGCCTGGACAAGAACCGGGCCCCCAGGGGCCTACGAGCAGTACTTC. The chain recombines TRBV30 with TRBJ2-7; D is possibly TRBD1 (6 bases). This CDR3 is built from 16 residues. Germline V gene data show CDR1 as GTSNPN and CDR2 as SVGIG (reference sequence). The V and J ends lost 4 bases and 2 bases respectively, with 21 bases between them.

This clonotype was counted a few times. The chain recombines TRBV12-3 or TRBV12-4 with TRBJ1-1, with D maybe TRBD1 (5 bases). The CDR3 is made up of 13 amino acids. The V and J ends lost 5 bases and 6 bases respectively, with 13 bases between them. The CDR3, as DNA: TGTGCCAGCAGTCAACAGACAGATTCTGAAGCTTTCTTT. It specifies CASSQQTDSEAFF.

The gene calls are TRBV12-3 or TRBV12-4 and TRBJ1-1, with D unclear. V was cut by 7 bases and J by 0 bases, with 6 bases left in between. The CDR3 totals 12 residues. CDR3 residues: CASKELNTEAFF. DNA for the CDR3: TGTGCCAGCAAAGAACTGAACACTGAAGCTTTCTTT.

This clonotype was detected ten times or more. This CDR3 is CASRPGQVENSPLHF. As DNA, the CDR3 is TGTGCCAGCAGACCAGGACAGGTCGAAAATTCACCCCTCCACTTT. V is TRBV2 and J is TRBJ1-6, with 7 bases matching TRBD1. The CDR3 sequence is 15 residues long. Trimming removed 6 bases from V and 7 bases from J; junction bases left unmatched: 9. Germline-derived CDR1 and CDR2 are SNHLY and FYNNEI.

Ten or more counts support this clonotype. The chain couples TRBV7-8 to TRBJ1-4; D is perhaps TRBD1 (5 bases). Trimming removed 6 bases at V and 4 bases at J, with 9 bases between. The germline V gene encodes CDR1 SGHVS and CDR2 FQNEAQ. This CDR3 is built from 13 residues. The CDR3 here is CASSRTFNEKLFF. CDR3 bases: TGTGCCAGCAGTAGGACATTTAATGAAAAACTGTTTTTT.

This clonotype was seen repeatedly, ten times or more. This rearrangement joins TRBV30 to TRBJ2-7, with a weak D call TRBD2 (7 bases). V lost 0 bases and J lost 2, with 11 bases in between. This CDR3 spans 14 amino acids. Germline-derived CDR1 and CDR2 are GTSNPN and SVGIG (reference sequence). DNA for the CDR3: TGTGCCTGGAGTGTGGCGGGGGCCCCCTACGAGCAGTACTTC. Translation: CAWSVAGAPYEQYF.

This clonotype was recorded at least ten times. This chain links TRBV5-4 with TRBJ2-2; 12 nucleotides agree with TRBD2. The CDR3 contains 19 residues. Germline CDR1 SGHNT, CDR2 YYREEE (reference sequence). V dropped 0 bases and J dropped 2; count of bases not matched to a gene: 8. CDR3 sequence reads: CASSLEGLAGGPNTGELFF. The CDR3 DNA reads TGTGCCAGCAGCTTGGAGGGCCTAGCGGGGGGGCCAAACACCGGGGAGCTGTTTTTT. Based on the CDR3 plus reference TRBV5-4 and TRBJ2-2, the full variable domain is ETGVTQSPTHLIKTRGQQVTLRCSSQSGHNTVSWYQQALGQGPQFIFQYYREEENGRGNFPPRFSGLQFPNYSSELNVNALELDDSALYLCASSLEGLAGGPNTGELFFGEGSRLTVL.

This clonotype came up many times. V and J are TRBV7-2 and TRBJ1-1, with D unresolved. CDR3 size: 15 residues. The germline V gene encodes CDR1 SGHTA and CDR2 FQGNSA. V was pared by 5 bases and J by 3 bases, with 16 bases between. The chain's CDR3 is CASSRGISGDTEAFF. The CDR3 coding sequence is TGTGCCAGCAGCCGCGGTATTTCAGGAGACACTGAAGCTTTCTTT. Drawing the rest from reference TRBV7-2 and TRBJ1-1, the complete variable domain is GAGVSQSPSNKVTEKGKDVELRCDPISGHTALYWYRQSLGQGLEFLIYFQGNSAPDKSGLPSDRFSAERTGGSVSTLTIQRTQQEDSAVYLCASSRGISGDTEAFFGQGTRLTVV.

The chain uses TRBV4-2 and TRBJ1-1, with TRBD1 identical over 7 bases. V dropped 4 bases and J dropped 6; count of bases not matched to a gene: 5. This CDR3 has 13 amino acids. Germline lookup yields CDR1 LGHNA and CDR2 YNFKEQ. The CDR3 nucleotides read TGTGCCAGCAGCCTCGACAGGGTCGCTGAAGCTTTCTTT. Residues: CASSLDRVAEAFF.

This clonotype has ten or more counts. The CDR3: CASSYSPQGVGAFF. The CDR3 DNA follows: TGTGCCAGCAGTTACTCCCCACAGGGGGTAGGAGCTTTCTTT. The chain couples TRBV6-6 to TRBJ1-1, with 8 bases aligning to TRBD1. J gave up 10 bases and V 0 bases, and 7 bases lay outside the gene matches. Germline CDR1 is MNHNY and CDR2 is SVGAGI (reference sequence). This CDR3 is 14 amino acids long.

This clonotype has more than one count but fewer than ten. This chain joins TRBV30 and TRBJ2-2; TRBD1 agrees at 7 bases. Germline-derived CDR1 and CDR2 are GTSNPN and SVGIG (reference sequence). CDR3 length: 13 amino acids. V gave up 1 base and J gave up 6 bases; unmatched junction bases: 2. The CDR3 bases are TGTGCCTGGAGTGGACAGGGCGCCGGGGAGCTGTTTTTT. This sequence encodes CAWSGQGAGELFF.

There are many counts of this clonotype. This chain connects TRBV6-1 to TRBJ1-3; D is perhaps TRBD1 (6 bases). The V and J ends lost 5 bases and 2 bases respectively, with 16 bases between them. The CDR3 spans 16 residues. The V gene's germline CDR1 is MNHNS and CDR2 SASEGT. The CDR3 region has the DNA TGTGCCAGCAGTCCTCCCCCGGACAGTCCTGGAAACACCATATATTTT. Encoded protein: CASSPPPDSPGNTIYF.

This clonotype has at least ten counts. The gene calls are TRBV11-2 and TRBJ2-3, with D uncertain. The germline CDR1 and CDR2 sequences are SGHAT and FQNNGV. The CDR3 is 15 residues long. Trimming shortened V by 0 bases and J by 4 bases, and 11 bases separated the two germline ends. As DNA, the CDR3 is TGTGCCAGCAGCTTAGACAGCATGCAGGCAGATACGCAGTATTTT. This sequence encodes CASSLDSMQADTQYF.

The sample holds many counts of this clonotype. The chain uses TRBV2 and TRBJ1-6; the match to TRBD1 covers 8 bases. Germline V gene sequence: CDR1 SNHLY, CDR2 FYNNEI. The length of the CDR3 is 15 residues. Trimming cost V 1 base and J 8 bases; bases outside gene matches: 4. Written as DNA, the CDR3 is TGTGCCAGCAGTGAAGAAGACAGGGGCTATTCACCCCTCCACTTT. It yields the protein CASSEEDRGYSPLHF.

This clonotype was observed many times. In nucleotides, the CDR3 is TGTGCCAGCAGCACTATATACGGGACAGGAATTAACACCGGGGAGCTGTTTTTT. The encoded protein is CASSTIYGTGINTGELFF. This chain connects TRBV6-6 to TRBJ2-2, with 8 bases lining up with TRBD1. The V gene's germline CDR1 is MNHNY and CDR2 SVGAGI (reference sequence). The junction had 14 bases not matched to a gene; V was cut back by 6 bases and J by 2 bases. The CDR3 is 18 amino acids.

This clonotype occurred many times. The chain couples TRBV6-2 or TRBV6-3 to TRBJ1-6; D remains unclear. This CDR3 contains 13 residues. Germline CDR1 MNHEY, CDR2 SVGEGT. Trimming cost V 6 bases and J 7 bases, with 10 bases left between them. The CDR3 DNA reads TGTGCCAGCAGCTACGACTTCAATTCACCCCTCCACTTT. This sequence encodes CASSYDFNSPLHF.

This clonotype was picked up many times. The J gene is TRBJ2-3, the V gene TRBV2, with TRBD1 as a possible D gene (6 bases). Trimming stripped 8 bases from V and 2 bases from J, with 17 bases between. The CDR3 spans 15 residues. The V gene's germline CDR1 is SNHLY and CDR2 FYNNEI. This CDR3 reads CASSREGVSTDTQYF. The CDR3 region has the DNA TGTGCCAGCTCCCGAGAGGGGGTGTCCACAGATACGCAGTATTTT.

The sample holds many counts of this clonotype. V usage is TRBV25-1 and J usage is TRBJ1-5; D is possibly TRBD1 (6 bases). The CDR3 runs to 14 residues. Per germline, CDR1 MGHDK and CDR2 SYGVNS. The V end was cut by 4 bases, the J end by 11 bases, with 18 bases between. CDR3 DNA: TGTGCCAGCAGTGTAGGGGGTGCAGGGGCTGCCCAGCATTTT. This gives the protein CASSVGGAGAAQHF.

At least ten counts were recorded for this clonotype. This chain joins TRBV29-1 and TRBJ2-2; D might be TRBD1 (5 bases). The CDR3 covers 10 residues. The germline V and J ends were trimmed by 6 bases and 13 bases, with 12 bases remaining between them. CDR1 is SQVTM, CDR2 ANQGSEA, per germline. CDR3 coding DNA: TGCAGCGTAGACCAGGGTGGGCTGTTTTTT. Protein sequence: CSVDQGGLFF.